Following are 9 T cell receptor beta chains from one sample sequenced in a study of response to subunit inactivated influenza vaccine. A single record per CDR3 protein comes from TCRdb applying MiXCR to the RT-PCR reads. The sample yields a few hundred thousand distinct CDR3 sequences, 9% to 15% seen once. The input for sequencing was non-naive T cells sorted from PBMCs, taken around 14 days before vaccination. The receptors originated from a man aged 45 to 65 who received an inactivated influenza vaccine.

This clonotype was seen many times. This sequence joins TRBV10-3 and TRBJ2-7; 13 bases are a match to TRBD2. V shed 3 bases, J shed 0 bases, and the junction held 14 bases outside the gene matches. This CDR3 region has 20 residues. In germline, CDR1 is ENHRY, CDR2 SYGVKD. Here the CDR3 DNA reads TGTGCCATCAGTGACCTGGGGGGACTAGCGGGATTTCAGAGCTCCTACGAGCAGTACTTC. This encodes CAISDLGGLAGFQSSYEQYF.

This clonotype came up many times. The J gene is TRBJ1-5, the V gene TRBV20-1, with D tentatively TRBD1 (5 bases). The germline CDR1 and CDR2 sequences are DFQATT and SNEGSKA (reference sequence). The CDR3 totals 16 residues. The germline V and J ends were trimmed by 2 bases and 4 bases, with 18 bases remaining between them. The CDR3, as DNA: TGCAGTGCTAGACGGGGGAATACGGGGCTTAATCAGCCCCAGCATTTT. It specifies CSARRGNTGLNQPQHF.

This clonotype has only a few counts. V gene TRBV27 combines with J gene TRBJ2-2, with TRBD2 matching over 8 bases. The V gene end was trimmed by 6 bases and the J gene end by 4 bases; junction bases not matched to a gene: 10. This CDR3 region has 16 residues. The V gene's germline CDR1 is MNHEY and CDR2 SMNVEV (reference sequence). The chain's CDR3 is CASSLTTGRATGELFF. The CDR3 DNA reads TGTGCCAGCAGCCTCACCACCGGGAGGGCCACCGGGGAGCTGTTTTTT.

The chain joins TRBV4-3 to TRBJ2-3; D may correspond to TRBD1 or TRBD2 (8 bases each). Germline assignment: CDR1 LGHNA and CDR2 YSLEER. Trimming stripped 10 bases from V and 5 bases from J, with 19 bases between. This CDR3 spans 14 amino acids. CDR3 in amino acids: CATGERGTGDTQYF. The CDR3 nucleotides read TGCGCCACTGGGGAGCGGGGGACAGGAGATACGCAGTATTTT.

This clonotype was observed a handful of times. The V call is TRBV7-9, the J call TRBJ2-7; no clear D. Germline V gives CDR1 SEHNR, CDR2 FQNEAQ (reference sequence). CDR3 length: 15 amino acids. Trimming stripped 5 bases from V and 6 bases from J, with 20 bases between. The CDR3 reads CASSPSTFSRSEQYF. CDR3 nucleotides: TGTGCCAGCAGCCCCTCGACATTCTCAAGGTCCGAGCAGTACTTC.

The CDR3 nucleotides are TGTGCCAGCAGTGAATGGGGCAGGGTAAGAGGTGGCTACACCTTC. Translation: CASSEWGRVRGGYTF. The chain combines TRBV25-1 with TRBJ1-2, with D perhaps TRBD1 (5 bases). Germline assignment: CDR1 MGHDK and CDR2 SYGVNS. The CDR3 spans 15 residues. Trimming pared 1 base from V and 7 bases from J, leaving 16 bases between.

The rearrangement links TRBV6-5 to TRBJ2-5; D possibly corresponds to TRBD2 (6 bases). Germline CDR1 is MNHEY and CDR2 is SVGAGI. This CDR3 region has 16 residues. The ends were cut back, 0 bases at V and 4 bases at J, with 15 bases in the middle. The CDR3 loop reads CASSYSNGSFPETQYF. DNA for the CDR3: TGTGCCAGCAGTTACTCGAACGGGAGCTTTCCAGAGACCCAGTACTTC.

J is TRBJ2-5 and V is TRBV12-3 or TRBV12-4; 14 bases fit TRBD2. The V segment lost 6 bases and the J segment 1 base; nucleotides outside the gene matches: 7. The length of the CDR3 is 17 residues. DNA of the CDR3: TGTGCCAGCAGGCCCGGGACTAGCGGGAGTTCCCAAGAGACCCAGTACTTC. This codes for CASRPGTSGSSQETQYF.

The chain joins TRBV4-1 to TRBJ2-7; TRBD2 might be the D (5 bases). Per the germline V gene, CDR1 is MGHRA and CDR2 is YSYEKL. V gave up 1 base and J gave up 2 bases, with 15 bases separating them. The length of the CDR3 is 16 residues. Here the CDR3 reads CASSQVGRALPYEQYF. The CDR3 region has the DNA TGCGCCAGCAGCCAAGTCGGGCGGGCTCTCCCCTACGAGCAGTACTTC.